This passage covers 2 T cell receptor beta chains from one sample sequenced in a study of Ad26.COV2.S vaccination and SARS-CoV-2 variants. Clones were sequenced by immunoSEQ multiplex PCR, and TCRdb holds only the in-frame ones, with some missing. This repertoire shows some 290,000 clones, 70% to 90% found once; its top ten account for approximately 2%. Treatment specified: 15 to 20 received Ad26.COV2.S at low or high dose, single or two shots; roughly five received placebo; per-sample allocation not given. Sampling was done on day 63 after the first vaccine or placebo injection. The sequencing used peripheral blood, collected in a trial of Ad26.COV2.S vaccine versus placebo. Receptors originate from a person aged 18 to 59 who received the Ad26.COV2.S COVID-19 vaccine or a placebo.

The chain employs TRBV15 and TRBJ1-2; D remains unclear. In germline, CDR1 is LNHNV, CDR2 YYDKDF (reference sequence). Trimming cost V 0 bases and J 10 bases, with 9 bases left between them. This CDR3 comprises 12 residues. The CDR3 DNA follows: TGTGCCACCAGCAGAGAGCAAAGAGACTACACCTTC. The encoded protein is CATSREQRDYTF.

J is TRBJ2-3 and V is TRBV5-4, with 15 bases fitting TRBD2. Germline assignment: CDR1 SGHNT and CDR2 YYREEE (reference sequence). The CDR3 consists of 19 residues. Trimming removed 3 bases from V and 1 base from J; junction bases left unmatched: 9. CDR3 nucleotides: TGTGCCAGCAGCTCAGCCGGGACTAGCGGGGGGACGGGCACAGATACGCAGTATTTT. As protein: CASSSAGTSGGTGTDTQYF.